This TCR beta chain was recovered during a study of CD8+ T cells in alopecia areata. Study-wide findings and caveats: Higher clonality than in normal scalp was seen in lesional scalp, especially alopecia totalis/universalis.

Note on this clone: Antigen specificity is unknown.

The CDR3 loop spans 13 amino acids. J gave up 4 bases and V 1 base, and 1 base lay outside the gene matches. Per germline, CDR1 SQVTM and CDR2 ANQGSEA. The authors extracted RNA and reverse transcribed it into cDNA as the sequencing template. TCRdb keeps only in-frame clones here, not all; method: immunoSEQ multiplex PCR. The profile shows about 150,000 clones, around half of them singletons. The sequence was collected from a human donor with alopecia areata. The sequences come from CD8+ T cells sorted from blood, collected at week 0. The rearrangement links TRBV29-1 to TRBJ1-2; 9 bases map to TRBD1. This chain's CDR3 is CSVEVDRGYGYTF. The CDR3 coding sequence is TGCAGCGTTGAAGTGGACAGGGGCTATGGCTACACCTTC.